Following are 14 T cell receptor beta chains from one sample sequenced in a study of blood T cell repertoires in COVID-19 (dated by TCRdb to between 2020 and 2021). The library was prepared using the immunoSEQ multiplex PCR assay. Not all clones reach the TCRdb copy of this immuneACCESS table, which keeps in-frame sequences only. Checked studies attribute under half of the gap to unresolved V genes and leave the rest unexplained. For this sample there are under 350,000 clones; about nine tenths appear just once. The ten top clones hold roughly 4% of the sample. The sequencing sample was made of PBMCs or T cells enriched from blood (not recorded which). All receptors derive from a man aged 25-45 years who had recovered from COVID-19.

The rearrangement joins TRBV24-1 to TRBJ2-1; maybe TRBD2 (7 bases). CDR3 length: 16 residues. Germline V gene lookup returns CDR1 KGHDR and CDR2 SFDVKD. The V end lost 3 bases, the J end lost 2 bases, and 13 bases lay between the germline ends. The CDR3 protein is CATSDEGGGTYNEQFF. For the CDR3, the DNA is TGTGCCACCAGTGATGAAGGGGGGGGAACCTACAATGAGCAGTTCTTC.

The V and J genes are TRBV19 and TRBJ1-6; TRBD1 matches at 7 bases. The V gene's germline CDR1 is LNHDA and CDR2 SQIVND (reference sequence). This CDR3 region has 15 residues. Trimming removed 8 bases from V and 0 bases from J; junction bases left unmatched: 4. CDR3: CASSDRSSYNSPLHF. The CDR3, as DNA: TGTGCCAGTTCGGACAGGAGCTCCTATAATTCACCCCTCCACTTT.

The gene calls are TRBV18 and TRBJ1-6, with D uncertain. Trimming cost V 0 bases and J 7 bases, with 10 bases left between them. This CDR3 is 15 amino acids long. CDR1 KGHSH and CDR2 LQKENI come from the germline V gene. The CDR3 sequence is CASSPPGVGNSPLHF. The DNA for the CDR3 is TGTGCCAGCTCACCACCGGGAGTAGGGAATTCACCCCTCCACTTT.

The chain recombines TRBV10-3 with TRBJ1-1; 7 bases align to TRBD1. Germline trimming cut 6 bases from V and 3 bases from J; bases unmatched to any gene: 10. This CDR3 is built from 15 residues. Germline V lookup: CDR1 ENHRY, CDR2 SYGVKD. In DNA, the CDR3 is TGTGCCATCAGCACCGACAGGGACTCGGACACTGAAGCTTTCTTT. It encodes CAISTDRDSDTEAFF.

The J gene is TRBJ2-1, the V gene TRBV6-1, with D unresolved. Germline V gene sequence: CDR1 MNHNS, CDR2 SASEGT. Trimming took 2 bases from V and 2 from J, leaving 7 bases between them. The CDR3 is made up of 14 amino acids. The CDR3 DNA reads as TGTGCCAGCAGTGAATCAGTCACCTACAATGAGCAGTTCTTC. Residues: CASSESVTYNEQFF.

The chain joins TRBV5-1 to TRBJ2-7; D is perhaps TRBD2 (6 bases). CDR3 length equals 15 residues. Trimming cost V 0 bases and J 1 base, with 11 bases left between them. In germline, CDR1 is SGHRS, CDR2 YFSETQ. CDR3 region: CASSLEGDFSYEQYF. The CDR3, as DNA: TGCGCCAGCAGCTTGGAAGGGGACTTTTCCTACGAGCAGTACTTC.

The DNA for the CDR3 is TGTGCCAGCAGCCTCAGGACTAGCGCTAGCACAGATACGCAGTATTTT. Protein: CASSLRTSASTDTQYF. The chain has TRBV11-3 and TRBJ2-3; 9 nucleotides align to TRBD2. Germline loops: CDR1 SGHNT, CDR2 YENEEA. Trimming removed 5 bases from V and 0 bases from J; junction bases left unmatched: 6. The CDR3 is 16 amino acids.

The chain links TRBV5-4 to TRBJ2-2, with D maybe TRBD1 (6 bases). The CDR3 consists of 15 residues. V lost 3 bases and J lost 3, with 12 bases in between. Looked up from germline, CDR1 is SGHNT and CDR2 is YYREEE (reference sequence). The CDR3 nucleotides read TGTGCCAGCAGCTCCCAGACAGGATACACCGGGGAGCTGTTTTTT. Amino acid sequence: CASSSQTGYTGELFF.

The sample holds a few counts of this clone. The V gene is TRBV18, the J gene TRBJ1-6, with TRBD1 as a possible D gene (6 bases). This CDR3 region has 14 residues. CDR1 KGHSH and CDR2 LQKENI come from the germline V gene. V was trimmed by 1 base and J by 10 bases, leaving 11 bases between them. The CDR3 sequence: CASSPLPGDSPLHF. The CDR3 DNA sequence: TGTGCCAGCTCACCACTCCCAGGGGACTCACCCCTCCACTTT.

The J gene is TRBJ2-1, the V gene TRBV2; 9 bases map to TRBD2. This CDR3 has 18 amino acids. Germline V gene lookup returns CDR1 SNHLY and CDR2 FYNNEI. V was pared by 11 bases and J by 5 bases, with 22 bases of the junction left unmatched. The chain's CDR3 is CALGRGQTSLAGHNEQFF. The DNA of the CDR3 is TGTGCCCTAGGCCGGGGACAGACCTCGCTAGCGGGACACAATGAGCAGTTCTTC.

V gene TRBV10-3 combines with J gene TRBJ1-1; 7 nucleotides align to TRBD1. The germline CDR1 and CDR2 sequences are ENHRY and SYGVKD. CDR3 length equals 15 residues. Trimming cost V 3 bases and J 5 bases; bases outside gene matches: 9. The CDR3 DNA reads TGTGCCATCAGTGATAGCTTGAGACAGGGTACTGAAGCTTTCTTT. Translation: CAISDSLRQGTEAFF.

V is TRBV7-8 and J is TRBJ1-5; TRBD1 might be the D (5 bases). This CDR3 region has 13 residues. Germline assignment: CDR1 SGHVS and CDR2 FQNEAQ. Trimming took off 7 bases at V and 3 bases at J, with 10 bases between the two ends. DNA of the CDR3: TGTGCCAGCATGGGGGGATCCAATCAGCCCCAGCATTTT. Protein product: CASMGGSNQPQHF.

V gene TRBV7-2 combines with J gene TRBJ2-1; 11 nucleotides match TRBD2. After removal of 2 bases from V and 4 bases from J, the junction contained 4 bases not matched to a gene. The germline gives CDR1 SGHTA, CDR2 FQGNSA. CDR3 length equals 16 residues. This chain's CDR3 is CASSLQGTSGYNEQFF. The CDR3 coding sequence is TGTGCCAGCAGCTTACAGGGGACTAGCGGATACAATGAGCAGTTCTTC.

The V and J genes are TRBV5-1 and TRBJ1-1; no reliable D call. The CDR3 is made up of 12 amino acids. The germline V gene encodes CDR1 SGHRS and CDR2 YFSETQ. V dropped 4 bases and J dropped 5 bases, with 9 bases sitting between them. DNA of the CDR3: TGCGCCAGCAGCCCCGGGGTGACTGAAGCTTTCTTT. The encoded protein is CASSPGVTEAFF.